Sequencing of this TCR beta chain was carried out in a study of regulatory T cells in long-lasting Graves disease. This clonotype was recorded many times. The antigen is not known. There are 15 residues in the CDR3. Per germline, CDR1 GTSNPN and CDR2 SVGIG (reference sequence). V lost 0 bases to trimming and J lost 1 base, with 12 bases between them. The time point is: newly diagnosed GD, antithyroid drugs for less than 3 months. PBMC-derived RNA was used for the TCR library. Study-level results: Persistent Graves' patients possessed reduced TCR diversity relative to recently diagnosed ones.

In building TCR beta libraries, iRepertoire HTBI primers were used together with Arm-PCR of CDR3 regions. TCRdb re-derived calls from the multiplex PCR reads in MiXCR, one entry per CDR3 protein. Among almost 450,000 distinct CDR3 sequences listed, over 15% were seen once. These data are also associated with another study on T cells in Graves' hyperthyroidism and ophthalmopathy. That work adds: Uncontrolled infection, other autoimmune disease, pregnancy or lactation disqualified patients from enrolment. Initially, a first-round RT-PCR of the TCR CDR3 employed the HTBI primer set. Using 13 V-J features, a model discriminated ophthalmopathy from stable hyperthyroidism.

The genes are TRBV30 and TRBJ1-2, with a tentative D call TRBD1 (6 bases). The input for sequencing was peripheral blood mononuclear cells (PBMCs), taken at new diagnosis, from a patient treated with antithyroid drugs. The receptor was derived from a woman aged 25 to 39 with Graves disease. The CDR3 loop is CAWSVGQSVNYGYTF. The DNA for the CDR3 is TGTGCCTGGAGTGTTGGACAGTCAGTTAACTATGGCTACACCTTC.